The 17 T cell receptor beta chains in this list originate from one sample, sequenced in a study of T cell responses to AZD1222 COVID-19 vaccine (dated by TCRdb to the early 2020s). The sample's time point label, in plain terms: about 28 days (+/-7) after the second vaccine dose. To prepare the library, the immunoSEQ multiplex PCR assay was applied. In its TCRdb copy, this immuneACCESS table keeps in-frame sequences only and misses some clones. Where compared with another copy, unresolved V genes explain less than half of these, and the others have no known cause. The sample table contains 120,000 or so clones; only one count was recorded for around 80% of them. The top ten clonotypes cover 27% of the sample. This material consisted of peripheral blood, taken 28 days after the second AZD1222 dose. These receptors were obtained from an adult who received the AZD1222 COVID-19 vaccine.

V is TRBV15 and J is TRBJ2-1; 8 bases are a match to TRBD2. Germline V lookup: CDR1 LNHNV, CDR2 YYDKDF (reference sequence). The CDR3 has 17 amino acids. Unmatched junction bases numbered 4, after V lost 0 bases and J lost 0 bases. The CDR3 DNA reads TGTGCCACCAGCAGAGATTGGGGGACTAGCTCCTACAATGAGCAGTTCTTC. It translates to CATSRDWGTSSYNEQFF.

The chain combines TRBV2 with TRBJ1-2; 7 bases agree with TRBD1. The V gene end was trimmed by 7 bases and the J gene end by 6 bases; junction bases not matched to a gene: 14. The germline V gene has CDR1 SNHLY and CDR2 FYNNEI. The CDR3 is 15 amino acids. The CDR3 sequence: CASTNQTGRGDGYTF. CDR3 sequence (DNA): TGTGCCAGCACCAACCAGACAGGGAGGGGGGATGGCTACACCTTC.

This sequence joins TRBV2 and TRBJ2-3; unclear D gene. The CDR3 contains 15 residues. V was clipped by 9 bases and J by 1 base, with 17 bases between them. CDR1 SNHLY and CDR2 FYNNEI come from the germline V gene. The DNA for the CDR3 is TGTGCCAGAGATGAACTCAAAAGGGGCACAGATACGCAGTATTTT. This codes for CARDELKRGTDTQYF.

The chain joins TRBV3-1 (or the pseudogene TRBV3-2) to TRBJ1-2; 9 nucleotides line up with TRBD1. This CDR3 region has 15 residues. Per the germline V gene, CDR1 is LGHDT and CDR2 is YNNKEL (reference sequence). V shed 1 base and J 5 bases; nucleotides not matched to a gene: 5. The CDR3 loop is CASSQVGGTGYGYTF. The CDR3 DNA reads TGTGCCAGCAGCCAAGTTGGGGGGACAGGGTATGGCTACACCTTC.

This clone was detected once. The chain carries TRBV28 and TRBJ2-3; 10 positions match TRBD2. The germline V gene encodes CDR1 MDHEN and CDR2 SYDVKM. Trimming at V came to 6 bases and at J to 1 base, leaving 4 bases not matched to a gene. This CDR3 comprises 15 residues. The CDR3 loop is CASRQSGGGTDTQYF. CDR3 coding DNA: TGTGCCAGCAGACAAAGCGGGGGGGGCACAGATACGCAGTATTTT.

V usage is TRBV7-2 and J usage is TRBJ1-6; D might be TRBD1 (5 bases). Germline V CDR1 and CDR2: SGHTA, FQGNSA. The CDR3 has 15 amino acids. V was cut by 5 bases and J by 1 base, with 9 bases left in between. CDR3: CASSPGKSYNSPLHF. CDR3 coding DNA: TGTGCCAGCAGCCCAGGGAAATCCTATAATTCACCCCTCCACTTT.

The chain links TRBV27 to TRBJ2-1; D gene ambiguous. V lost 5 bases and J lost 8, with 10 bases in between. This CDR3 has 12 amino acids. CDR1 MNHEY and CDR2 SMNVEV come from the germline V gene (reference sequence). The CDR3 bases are TGTGCCAGCAGTCTTACCGGGCATGAGCAGTTCTTC. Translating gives CASSLTGHEQFF.

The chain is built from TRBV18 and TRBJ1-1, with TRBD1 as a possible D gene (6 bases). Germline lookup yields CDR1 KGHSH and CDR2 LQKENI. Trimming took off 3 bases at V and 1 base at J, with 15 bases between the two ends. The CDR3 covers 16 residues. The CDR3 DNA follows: TGTGCCAGCTCACCGTCCAGGGCGGGGGCGAACACTGAAGCTTTCTTT. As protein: CASSPSRAGANTEAFF.

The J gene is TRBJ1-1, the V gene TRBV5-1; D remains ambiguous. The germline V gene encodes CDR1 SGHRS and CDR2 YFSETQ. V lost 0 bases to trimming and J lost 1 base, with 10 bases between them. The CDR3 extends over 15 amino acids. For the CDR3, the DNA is TGCGCCAGCAGCTTGGGTTGGGAGAGGAACACTGAAGCTTTCTTT. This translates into CASSLGWERNTEAFF.

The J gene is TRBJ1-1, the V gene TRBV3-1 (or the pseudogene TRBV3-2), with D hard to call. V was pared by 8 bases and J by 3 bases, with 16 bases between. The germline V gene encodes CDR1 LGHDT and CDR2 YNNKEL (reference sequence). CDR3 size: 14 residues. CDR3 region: CASVLREGYTEAFF. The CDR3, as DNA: TGTGCCAGCGTCCTTCGGGAAGGCTACACTGAAGCTTTCTTT.

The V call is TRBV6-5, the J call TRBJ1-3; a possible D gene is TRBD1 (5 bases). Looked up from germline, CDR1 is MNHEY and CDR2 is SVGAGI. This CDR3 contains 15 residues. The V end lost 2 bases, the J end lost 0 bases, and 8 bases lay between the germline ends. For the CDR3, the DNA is TGTGCCAGCAGTTACGCCAGGGACTCTGGAAACACCATATATTTT. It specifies CASSYARDSGNTIYF.

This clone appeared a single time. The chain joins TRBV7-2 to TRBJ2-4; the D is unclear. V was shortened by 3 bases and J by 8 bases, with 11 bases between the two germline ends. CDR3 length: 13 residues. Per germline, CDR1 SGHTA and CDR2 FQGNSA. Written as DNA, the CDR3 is TGTGCCAGCAGCTTGGATCTAGAAGACATTCAGTACTTC. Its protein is CASSLDLEDIQYF.

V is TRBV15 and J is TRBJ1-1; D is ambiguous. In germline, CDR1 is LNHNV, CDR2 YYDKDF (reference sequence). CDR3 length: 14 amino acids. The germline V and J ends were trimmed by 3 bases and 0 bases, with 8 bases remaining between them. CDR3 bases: TGTGCCACCAGCAGGTTCGGGGTGAACACTGAAGCTTTCTTT. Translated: CATSRFGVNTEAFF.

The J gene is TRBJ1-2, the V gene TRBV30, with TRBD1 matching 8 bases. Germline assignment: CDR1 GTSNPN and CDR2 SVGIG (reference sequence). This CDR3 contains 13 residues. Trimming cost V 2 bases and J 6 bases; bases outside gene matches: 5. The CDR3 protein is CAWSLTGADGYTF. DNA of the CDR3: TGTGCCTGGAGTCTGACAGGGGCTGATGGCTACACCTTC.

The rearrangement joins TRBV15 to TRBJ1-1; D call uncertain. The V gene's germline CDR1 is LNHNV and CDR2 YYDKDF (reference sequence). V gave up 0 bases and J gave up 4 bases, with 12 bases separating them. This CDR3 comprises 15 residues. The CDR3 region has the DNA TGTGCCACCAGCAGAGATCTCAGTGGCAGCACTGAAGCTTTCTTT. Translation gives CATSRDLSGSTEAFF.

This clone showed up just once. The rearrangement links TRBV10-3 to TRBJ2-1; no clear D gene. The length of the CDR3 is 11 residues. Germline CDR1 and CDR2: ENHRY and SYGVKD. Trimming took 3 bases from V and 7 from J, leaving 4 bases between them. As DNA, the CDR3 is TGTGCCATCAGTGATAGGAATGAGCAGTTCTTC. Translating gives CAISDRNEQFF.

The CDR3 region is CASAREVGDYGYTF. The CDR3 DNA sequence: TGTGCCAGCGCAAGGGAAGTGGGGGACTATGGCTACACCTTC. This chain links TRBV27 with TRBJ1-2; a weak D match, TRBD1 (5 bases). Germline V CDR1 and CDR2: MNHEY, SMNVEV (reference sequence). Trimming took 8 bases from V and 3 from J, leaving 16 bases between them. The CDR3 spans 14 residues.